One and the same sample provided the 20 T cell receptor beta chains below, sequenced in a study of blood T cell repertoires in COVID-19. Assay used: immunoSEQ multiplex PCR; TCRdb lists only in-frame clones, some missing. The profile shows roughly 120,000 clones, 75% to 95% of them singletons. Material for sequencing was peripheral blood. These receptors came from a human donor with active COVID-19. The donor label of this sample is uncertain.

The chain carries TRBV15 and TRBJ1-1, with D possibly matching TRBD1 (6 bases). Trimming took off 5 bases at V and 1 base at J, with 8 bases between the two ends. From germline, CDR1 is LNHNV and CDR2 YYDKDF (reference sequence). CDR3 size: 13 residues. Here the CDR3 DNA reads TGTGCCACCAGCCTACAGGGGAACACTGAAGCTTTCTTT. Translating gives CATSLQGNTEAFF.

This chain joins TRBV27 and TRBJ2-5; 10 bases map to TRBD2. CDR1 is MNHEY, CDR2 SMNVEV, per germline (reference sequence). The junction had 12 bases not matched to a gene; V was cut back by 9 bases and J by 2 bases. This CDR3 is built from 16 residues. CDR3 region: CASGGPGLATQETQYF. The CDR3 DNA follows: TGTGCCAGTGGGGGACCGGGACTAGCGACACAAGAGACCCAGTACTTC.

This clone was picked up one time. The chain links TRBV5-1 to TRBJ2-5; 9 nucleotides match TRBD2. The germline V gene has CDR1 SGHRS and CDR2 YFSETQ. Germline trimming cut 5 bases from V and 2 bases from J; bases unmatched to any gene: 1. CDR3 length: 13 amino acids. For the CDR3, the DNA is TGCGCCAGCAGGCGGGGGGGACAAGAGACCCAGTACTTC. This encodes CASRRGGQETQYF.

The J gene is TRBJ2-3, the V gene TRBV28; unclear D gene. CDR1 MDHEN and CDR2 SYDVKM come from the germline V gene. Trimming pared 3 bases from V and 4 bases from J, leaving 14 bases between. The CDR3 is 15 residues long. Here the CDR3 reads CASSFLGTNPDTQYF. The CDR3 bases are TGTGCCAGCAGTTTTTTGGGCACCAACCCAGATACGCAGTATTTT.

This clone showed up just once. The gene calls are TRBV11-3 and TRBJ2-1; unclear D gene. The V and J ends lost 0 bases and 8 bases respectively, with 5 bases between them. The CDR3 totals 12 residues. Germline V gives CDR1 SGHNT, CDR2 YENEEA. CDR3 amino acids: CASSLEGDEQFF. CDR3 nucleotides: TGTGCCAGCAGCTTAGAGGGCGATGAGCAGTTCTTC.

The genes are TRBV12-3 or TRBV12-4 and TRBJ1-1, with TRBD1 matching 9 bases. The CDR3 totals 12 residues. Unmatched junction bases numbered 9, after V lost 8 bases and J lost 11 bases. The CDR3 nucleotides are TGTGCCAGCCTTGCGGGACAGGGTAGGGCTTTCTTT. Its protein product is CASLAGQGRAFF.

Here the CDR3 DNA reads TGTGCCAGCAGCGACAGGGTTGTGGGTGGCTACACCTTC. It translates to CASSDRVVGGYTF. The rearrangement joins TRBV7-9 to TRBJ1-2; 7 bases map to TRBD1. J was trimmed by 7 bases and V by 5 bases; bases with no gene match: 7. The CDR3 spans 13 residues. CDR1 SEHNR and CDR2 FQNEAQ come from the germline V gene (reference sequence).

The rearrangement joins TRBV4-3 to TRBJ2-3; 8 bases match TRBD2. The CDR3 spans 17 residues. V lost 1 base to trimming and J lost 2 bases; unmatched junction nucleotides: 8. Per the germline V gene, CDR1 is LGHNA and CDR2 is YSLEER. CDR3 in DNA: TGCGCCAGCAGCCAAGGACTAGCGCGGGGGGCCACAGATACGCAGTATTTT. Protein: CASSQGLARGATDTQYF.

This chain joins TRBV6-2 or TRBV6-3 and TRBJ2-3, with 10 bases lining up with TRBD2. Germline CDR1 MNHEY, CDR2 SVGEGT. The CDR3 spans 16 residues. With 6 bases clipped from V and 3 bases from J, the junction kept 9 bases outside the gene matches. CDR3 in amino acids: CASSHRASGGTDTQYF. In DNA form, the CDR3 reads TGTGCCAGCAGCCACCGGGCTAGCGGGGGTACAGATACGCAGTATTTT.

The J gene is TRBJ1-5, the V gene TRBV9; D gene ambiguous. This CDR3 is built from 14 residues. The germline V gene encodes CDR1 SGDLS and CDR2 YYNGEE. V gave up 0 bases and J gave up 8 bases, with 12 bases separating them. The CDR3, as DNA: TGTGCCAGCAGCGTAGCAGCGCTCGGGGAGCCCCAGCATTTT. This gives the protein CASSVAALGEPQHF.

J is TRBJ2-7 and V is TRBV11-2; D is perhaps TRBD2 (5 bases). This CDR3 is built from 16 residues. From germline, CDR1 is SGHAT and CDR2 FQNNGV. The V end was cut by 1 base, the J end by 6 bases, with 19 bases between. CDR3 nucleotides: TGTGCCAGCAGCTTAGGATGGACTGCCCCGGGTGGCGAGCAGTACTTC. This gives the protein CASSLGWTAPGGEQYF.

The J gene is TRBJ1-6, the V gene TRBV9; perhaps TRBD1 as D (6 bases). Germline V lookup: CDR1 SGDLS, CDR2 YYNGEE. V was clipped by 2 bases and J by 14 bases, with 17 bases between them. The length of the CDR3 is 14 residues. CDR3 nucleotides: TGTGCCAGCAGCGTGGGCAGGGGCCTGGAGGCCCTCCACTTT. This gives the protein CASSVGRGLEALHF.

This clone was observed a single time. The V gene is TRBV3-1 (or the pseudogene TRBV3-2), the J gene TRBJ2-1; D is unclear. V lost 0 bases and J lost 10, with 4 bases in between. The CDR3 loop spans 11 amino acids. In germline, CDR1 is LGHDT, CDR2 YNNKEL (reference sequence). The CDR3: CASSQDGEQFF. CDR3 DNA: TGTGCCAGCAGCCAAGACGGGGAGCAGTTCTTC.

This chain connects TRBV9 to TRBJ2-7; 10 bases match TRBD2. Germline trimming cut 3 bases from V and 3 bases from J; bases unmatched to any gene: 9. Germline V gene lookup returns CDR1 SGDLS and CDR2 YYNGEE. The CDR3 totals 16 residues. This CDR3 reads CASSASSSGGLYEQYF. As DNA, the CDR3 is TGTGCCAGCAGCGCCTCTTCTAGCGGGGGACTCTACGAGCAGTACTTC.

The V call is TRBV9, the J call TRBJ1-6; no clear D. Germline V gene sequence: CDR1 SGDLS, CDR2 YYNGEE. CDR3 length equals 16 residues. Trimming took off 4 bases at V and 8 bases at J, with 19 bases between the two ends. The CDR3 is CASSPAAGVPYSPLHF. DNA of the CDR3: TGTGCCAGCAGCCCAGCGGCCGGGGTTCCTTATTCACCCCTCCACTTT.

The rearrangement uses TRBV27 and TRBJ2-3, with 9 bases matching TRBD1. The CDR3 is made up of 14 amino acids. Germline V gene data show CDR1 as MNHEY and CDR2 as SMNVEV (reference sequence). J was trimmed by 8 bases and V by 5 bases; bases with no gene match: 8. The CDR3 nucleotides read TGTGCCAGCAGTCGCCCGGGACAGGGCGGTACGCAGTATTTT. Residues: CASSRPGQGGTQYF.

Concerning this clone itself: The junction and the germline gene differ at one end; a read error may be behind it. V gene TRBV7-9 combines with J gene TRBJ2-1; 15 nucleotides match TRBD2. From germline, CDR1 is SEHNR and CDR2 FQNEAQ (reference sequence). This CDR3 region has 13 residues. DNA of the CDR3: TGTGCCAGCAGCTTAGGGACTAGCGGGGGGGTAATCTTC. Its translation: CASSLGTSGGVIF.

This sequence joins TRBV7-2 and TRBJ1-5; D is uncertain. With 1 base removed from V and 0 bases from J, the gap between germline ends came to 10 bases. The CDR3 runs to 16 residues. In germline, CDR1 is SGHTA, CDR2 FQGNSA. The CDR3 coding sequence is TGTGCCAGCAGCTTAGTCCCTGGACTTAGCAATCAGCCCCAGCATTTT. This gives the protein CASSLVPGLSNQPQHF. Complete variable domain (other parts from reference TRBV7-2 and TRBJ1-5): GAGVSQSPSNKVTEKGKDVELRCDPISGHTALYWYRQSLGQGLEFLIYFQGNSAPDKSGLPSDRFSAERTGGSVSTLTIQRTQQEDSAVYLCASSLVPGLSNQPQHFGDGTRLSIL.

This clone was seen only once. The V call is TRBV4-1, the J call TRBJ1-1; 8 bases are a match to TRBD1. The V and J ends lost 4 bases and 5 bases, in that order; junction bases with no gene match: 0. This CDR3 contains 12 residues. The germline gives CDR1 MGHRA, CDR2 YSYEKL. The CDR3 nucleotides read TGCGCCAGCAGCCGACAGGGGACTGAAGCTTTCTTT. Translating it yields CASSRQGTEAFF.

The rearrangement joins TRBV5-5 to TRBJ2-4, with TRBD1 as a possible D gene (5 bases). Germline CDR1 and CDR2: SGHKS and YYEKEE (reference sequence). The CDR3 covers 13 residues. Trimming removed 0 bases from V and 14 bases from J, with 15 bases in between. CDR3 amino acids: CASSLEGEPIEYF. CDR3 DNA: TGTGCCAGCAGCTTGGAAGGGGAACCGATTGAGTACTTC.